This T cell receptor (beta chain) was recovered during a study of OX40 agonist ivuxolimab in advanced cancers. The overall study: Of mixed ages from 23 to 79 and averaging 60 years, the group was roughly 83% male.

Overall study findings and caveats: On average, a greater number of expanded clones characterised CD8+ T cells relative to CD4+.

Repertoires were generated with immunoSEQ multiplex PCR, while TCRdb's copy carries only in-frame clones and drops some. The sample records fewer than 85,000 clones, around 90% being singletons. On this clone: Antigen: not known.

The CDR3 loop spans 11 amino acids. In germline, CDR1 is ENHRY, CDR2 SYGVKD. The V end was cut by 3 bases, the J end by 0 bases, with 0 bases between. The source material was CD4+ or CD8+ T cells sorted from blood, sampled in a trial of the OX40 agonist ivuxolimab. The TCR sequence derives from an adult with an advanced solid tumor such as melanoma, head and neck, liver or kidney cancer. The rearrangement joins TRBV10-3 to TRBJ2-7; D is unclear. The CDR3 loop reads CAISDSYEQYF. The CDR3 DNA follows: TGTGCCATCAGTGACTCCTACGAGCAGTACTTC.